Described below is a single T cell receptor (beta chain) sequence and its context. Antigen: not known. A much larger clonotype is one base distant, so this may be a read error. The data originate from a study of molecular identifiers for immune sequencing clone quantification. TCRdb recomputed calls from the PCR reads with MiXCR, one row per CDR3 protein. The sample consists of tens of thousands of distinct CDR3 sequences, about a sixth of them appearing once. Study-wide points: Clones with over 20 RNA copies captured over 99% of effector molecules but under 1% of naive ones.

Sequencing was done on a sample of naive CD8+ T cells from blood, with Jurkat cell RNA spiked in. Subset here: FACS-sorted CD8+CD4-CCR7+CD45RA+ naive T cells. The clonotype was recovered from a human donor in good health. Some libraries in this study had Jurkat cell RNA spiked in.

The CDR3 DNA follows: TGTGCCTGGAGTGACGGACGGGGGAATCAGCCCCAGCATTTT. Translated, it gives CAWSDGRGNQPQHF. The chain uses TRBV30 and TRBJ1-5, with D possibly TRBD1 on 5 matching bases. In germline, CDR1 is GTSNPN, CDR2 SVGIG (reference sequence). Trimming cost V 1 base and J 4 bases, with 11 bases left between them. The CDR3 has 14 amino acids.